These 27 T cell receptor beta chains were all obtained from the same sample, sequenced in a study of blood T cells in healthy people across ages. Using a J-beta primer mix together with a sample-barcoded 5' primer, a second PCR was run for about 6 to 11 cycles. Using its own MiXCR run on the 5' RACE reads, TCRdb lists one record per CDR3 protein. The sample shows about 1.8 million distinct CDR3 sequences, about 49% of them seen only once. The sequenced sample consisted of blood. Receptor source: a woman between 40 and 50 years old in good health.

This chain links TRBV11-2 with TRBJ2-3; D remains ambiguous. The CDR3 contains 13 residues. Trimming took off 6 bases at V and 1 base at J, with 8 bases between the two ends. From germline, CDR1 is SGHAT and CDR2 FQNNGV. CDR3 sequence (DNA): TGTGCCAGCAGATTCCTTGGCACAGATACGCAGTATTTT. Protein sequence: CASRFLGTDTQYF. Based on the CDR3 plus reference TRBV11-2 and TRBJ2-3, the full variable domain is EAGVAQSPRYKIIEKRQSVAFWCNPISGHATLYWYQQILGQGPKLLIQFQNNGVVDDSQLPKDRFSAERLKGVDSTLKIQPAKLEDSAVYLCASRFLGTDTQYFGPGTRLTVL.

V and J are TRBV9 and TRBJ2-3, with TRBD2 identical over 12 bases. V dropped 2 bases and J dropped 0; count of bases not matched to a gene: 4. Per the germline V gene, CDR1 is SGDLS and CDR2 is YYNGEE. This CDR3 is built from 17 residues. CDR3 region: CASSVGLAGSSTDTQYF. As DNA, the CDR3 is TGTGCCAGCAGCGTCGGACTAGCGGGGTCTAGCACAGATACGCAGTATTTT.

Notes on this clonotype: The germline gene is not matched at one end of the junction; a read error may be the cause. The rearrangement joins TRBV7-2 to TRBJ2-5, with 7 nucleotides matching TRBD2. CDR1 and CDR2 from the germline V gene are SGHTA and FQGNSA. CDR3 size: 15 residues. DNA for the CDR3: TGTGCCAGCAGCCCCCCGGGGGGTGCCCAAGAGACCCGGTACTTC. Residues: CASSPPGGAQETRYF.

This chain links TRBV7-2 with TRBJ2-7; weak D call: TRBD2 (6 bases). The CDR3 runs 16 residues. CDR1 is SGHTA and CDR2 is FQGNSA in the germline V gene. V lost 2 bases and J lost 7, with 21 bases in between. The DNA for the CDR3 is TGTGCCAGCAGCTTAAACGGGGCAGGGACTGCGCGGGAGCAGTACTTC. Its protein product is CASSLNGAGTAREQYF.

The genes are TRBV20-1 and TRBJ2-3; 10 bases are a match to TRBD2. The V and J ends lost 6 bases and 2 bases, in that order; junction bases with no gene match: 5. The CDR3 covers 14 residues. CDR1 is DFQATT, CDR2 SNEGSKA, per germline (reference sequence). The CDR3 nucleotides are TGCAGTGCGGAGCGGGGGGGGGACACAGATACGCAGTATTTT. It specifies CSAERGGDTDTQYF.

The chain combines TRBV12-3 or TRBV12-4 with TRBJ2-5, with 10 nucleotides matching TRBD2. Germline trimming cut 6 bases from V and 3 bases from J; bases unmatched to any gene: 22. This CDR3 has 20 amino acids. DNA of the CDR3: TGTGCCAGCAGCACGGACCGAGGGGGGCTAGCGGGGGTTGGGAAAGAGACCCAGTACTTC. Protein: CASSTDRGGLAGVGKETQYF.

The rearrangement uses TRBV6-1 and TRBJ2-1, with D perhaps matching TRBD1 or TRBD2 (5 bases each). V shed 1 base and J shed 7 bases, with 20 bases lying between them. Germline CDR1 reads MNHNS; CDR2 reads SASEGT. The CDR3 is 17 amino acids. CDR3 region: CASSEGGTYGPQNEQFF. The DNA of the CDR3 is TGTGCCAGCAGTGAAGGTGGGACCTATGGGCCCCAAAATGAGCAGTTCTTC.

The rearrangement links TRBV7-8 to TRBJ1-2; 10 nucleotides line up with TRBD1. Germline V gives CDR1 SGHVS, CDR2 FQNEAQ. CDR3 length: 15 residues. J gave up 2 bases and V 6 bases, and 6 bases lay outside the gene matches. DNA of the CDR3: TGTGCCAGCAGTTACACGACAGGGGGCAACTATGGCTACACCTTC. It translates to CASSYTTGGNYGYTF.

This chain links TRBV28 with TRBJ2-7; D not resolved. In germline, CDR1 is MDHEN, CDR2 SYDVKM. The CDR3 consists of 11 residues. Trimming cost V 5 bases and J 5 bases, with 7 bases left between them. Here the CDR3 DNA reads TGTGCCAGCAGTAAGATCCACGAGCAGTACTTC. Protein: CASSKIHEQYF.

Here the CDR3 DNA reads TGTGCCAGCAGCGTAGACCCCCCGGGACAGGGGGCGCGAGACATTCAGTACTTC. Protein product: CASSVDPPGQGARDIQYF. The rearrangement uses TRBV9 and TRBJ2-4, with TRBD1 matching over 12 bases. This CDR3 has 18 amino acids. Trimming took 0 bases from V and 8 from J; bases not matched to a gene: 12. Germline lookup yields CDR1 SGDLS and CDR2 YYNGEE.

The V and J genes are TRBV7-8 and TRBJ2-5; D gene unclear. This CDR3 is built from 14 residues. The V end was cut by 5 bases, the J end by 2 bases, with 12 bases between. The germline CDR1 and CDR2 sequences are SGHVS and FQNEAQ. The CDR3 coding sequence is TGTGCCAGCAGCAAGGGTTTGGTACAAGAGACCCAGTACTTC. This sequence encodes CASSKGLVQETQYF.

The J gene is TRBJ2-7, the V gene TRBV4-1, with 9 nucleotides matching TRBD1. CDR3 length: 16 amino acids. Germline V CDR1 and CDR2: MGHRA, YSYEKL. The ends lost 4 bases at V and 2 bases at J; junction bases unmatched: 9. CDR3 loop: CASSPTGTGTTYEQYF. DNA of the CDR3: TGCGCCAGCAGCCCTACCGGGACAGGGACTACCTACGAGCAGTACTTC.

The genes are TRBV4-2 and TRBJ1-5; 9 nucleotides match TRBD1. V was pared by 6 bases and J by 6 bases, with 9 bases of the junction left unmatched. The CDR3 extends over 15 amino acids. The germline V gene has CDR1 LGHNA and CDR2 YNFKEQ. The CDR3 loop is CASREWTGAGQPQHF. Here the CDR3 DNA reads TGTGCCAGCAGGGAGTGGACAGGGGCGGGTCAGCCCCAGCATTTT.

This clonotype showed up just a few times. The chain has TRBV9 and TRBJ2-2, with D perhaps being TRBD1 or TRBD2 (5 bases each). The germline CDR1 and CDR2 sequences are SGDLS and YYNGEE. The V end lost 3 bases, the J end lost 5 bases, and 14 bases lay between the germline ends. This CDR3 spans 15 amino acids. This CDR3 reads CASSAGDGSTGELFF. CDR3 sequence (DNA): TGTGCCAGCAGCGCCGGGGACGGATCTACCGGGGAGCTGTTTTTT.

A few counts support this clonotype. The V gene is TRBV5-6, the J gene TRBJ2-1, with 8 bases fitting TRBD1. This CDR3 region has 15 residues. Germline V gene data show CDR1 as SGHDT and CDR2 as YYEEEE. Unmatched junction bases numbered 8, after V lost 1 base and J lost 8 bases. The CDR3 DNA reads TGTGCCAGCAGCTTGATTGGGACAGGCTTCGATGAGCAGTTCTTC. Its protein product is CASSLIGTGFDEQFF.

This clonotype was counted many times. V usage is TRBV29-1 and J usage is TRBJ2-7; D might be TRBD1 or TRBD2, each matching 5 bases. With 4 bases removed from V and 5 bases from J, the gap between germline ends came to 12 bases. The CDR3 has 12 residues. Germline lookup yields CDR1 SQVTM and CDR2 ANQGSEA. The CDR3 nucleotides read TGCAGCGTTGGTGGGCAGGGAGACGAGCAGTACTTC. Translating gives CSVGGQGDEQYF.

This clonotype was counted only a few times. The rearrangement links TRBV7-9 to TRBJ2-7, with 10 bases that match TRBD2. CDR1 is SEHNR and CDR2 is FQNEAQ in the germline V gene (reference sequence). The CDR3 runs 15 residues. J lost 4 bases, V lost 3 bases, and 6 bases had no gene match. In DNA form, the CDR3 reads TGTGCCAGCAGCTTCCCGTCTAGCGGGGGTTACGAGCAGTACTTC. It is translated as CASSFPSSGGYEQYF.

This clonotype has a handful of counts. The V and J genes are TRBV6-5 and TRBJ1-6, with D uncertain. The CDR3 totals 15 residues. V lost 5 bases, J lost 7 bases, and 15 bases lay in between. The germline gives CDR1 MNHEY, CDR2 SVGAGI. CDR3 nucleotide sequence: TGTGCCAGCAGTACCTCGAGGGCCGGGAATTCACCCCTCCACTTT. Its translation: CASSTSRAGNSPLHF.

This CDR3 is CASSVAGSNEQFF. The DNA of the CDR3 is TGTGCCAGCAGCGTGGCAGGGTCCAATGAGCAGTTCTTC. The chain employs TRBV28 and TRBJ2-1; maybe TRBD1 (5 bases). Germline lookup yields CDR1 MDHEN and CDR2 SYDVKM. The CDR3 sequence is 13 residues long. The V end lost 6 bases, the J end lost 6 bases, and 12 bases lay between the germline ends.

The V and J genes are TRBV7-2 and TRBJ2-1; possible D gene TRBD2, 6 bases. The CDR3 is 17 residues long. V gave up 5 bases and J gave up 2 bases, with 19 bases separating them. Germline loops: CDR1 SGHTA, CDR2 FQGNSA. For the CDR3, the DNA is TGTGCCAGCAGCCCTGACTGGGCTAGCGCCACCTACAATGAGCAGTTCTTC. It codes for CASSPDWASATYNEQFF.

The V call is TRBV7-9, the J call TRBJ1-3; no clear D. This CDR3 is 15 amino acids long. Trimming cost V 7 bases and J 0 bases, with 13 bases left between them. CDR1 and CDR2 (germline): SEHNR, FQNEAQ (reference sequence). This CDR3 reads CASTPSTYSGNTIYF. In nucleotides, the CDR3 is TGTGCCAGCACCCCCTCCACCTACTCTGGAAACACCATATATTTT.

V usage is TRBV12-3 or TRBV12-4 and J usage is TRBJ2-1; D possibly corresponds to TRBD2 (6 bases). V was trimmed by 4 bases and J by 7 bases, leaving 20 bases between them. The CDR3 length is 16 residues. Written as DNA, the CDR3 is TGTGCCAGCAGTTACAGCGGGTACTCAAATGGGAATGAGCAGTTCTTC. The encoded protein is CASSYSGYSNGNEQFF.

In its sample, this clonotype was seen once. The gene calls are TRBV4-3 and TRBJ2-6; D is unresolved. There are 17 residues in the CDR3. Germline assignment: CDR1 LGHNA and CDR2 YSLEER. V was shortened by 0 bases and J by 6 bases, with 15 bases between the two germline ends. This CDR3 reads CASSQDTGSLEANVLTF. DNA for the CDR3: TGCGCCAGCAGCCAAGATACCGGTAGTCTGGAGGCCAACGTCCTGACTTTC.

This clonotype was counted once. This chain connects TRBV27 to TRBJ2-1; 8 positions agree with TRBD2. CDR3 length: 13 amino acids. V shed 3 bases and J 15 bases; nucleotides not matched to a gene: 10. The germline V gene has CDR1 MNHEY and CDR2 SMNVEV (reference sequence). The CDR3 DNA reads TGTGCCAGCAGTTTGGGACTAGGTGCCGCTGGGTTCTTC. This codes for CASSLGLGAAGFF.

This clonotype was seen only a few times. V gene TRBV7-6 combines with J gene TRBJ2-7, with 11 bases identical to TRBD1. The CDR3 is 14 amino acids. Germline V gene data show CDR1 as SGHVS and CDR2 as FNYEAQ. V gave up 5 bases and J gave up 3 bases; unmatched junction bases: 3. The CDR3 reads CASSRTGGDYEQYF. DNA of the CDR3: TGTGCCAGCAGCCGGACAGGGGGCGACTACGAGCAGTACTTC.

The V call is TRBV28, the J call TRBJ2-7, with D perhaps being TRBD1 or TRBD2 (5 bases each). Germline V gene lookup returns CDR1 MDHEN and CDR2 SYDVKM. Trimming pared 4 bases from V and 2 bases from J, leaving 15 bases between. The CDR3 has 15 amino acids. CDR3 region: CASSSTWDGTYEQYF. CDR3 sequence (DNA): TGTGCCAGCAGTTCGACTTGGGACGGTACCTACGAGCAGTACTTC.

This chain links TRBV7-2 with TRBJ2-3, with 7 bases lining up with TRBD2. The CDR3 is 16 residues long. With V trimmed by 1 base and J by 7 bases, 11 bases remained unmatched. The V gene's germline CDR1 is SGHTA and CDR2 FQGNSA. The DNA of the CDR3 is TGTGCCAGCAGCTTAGTTCTGGGGGGGACCGTGTATACGCAGTATTTT. This translates into CASSLVLGGTVYTQYF.